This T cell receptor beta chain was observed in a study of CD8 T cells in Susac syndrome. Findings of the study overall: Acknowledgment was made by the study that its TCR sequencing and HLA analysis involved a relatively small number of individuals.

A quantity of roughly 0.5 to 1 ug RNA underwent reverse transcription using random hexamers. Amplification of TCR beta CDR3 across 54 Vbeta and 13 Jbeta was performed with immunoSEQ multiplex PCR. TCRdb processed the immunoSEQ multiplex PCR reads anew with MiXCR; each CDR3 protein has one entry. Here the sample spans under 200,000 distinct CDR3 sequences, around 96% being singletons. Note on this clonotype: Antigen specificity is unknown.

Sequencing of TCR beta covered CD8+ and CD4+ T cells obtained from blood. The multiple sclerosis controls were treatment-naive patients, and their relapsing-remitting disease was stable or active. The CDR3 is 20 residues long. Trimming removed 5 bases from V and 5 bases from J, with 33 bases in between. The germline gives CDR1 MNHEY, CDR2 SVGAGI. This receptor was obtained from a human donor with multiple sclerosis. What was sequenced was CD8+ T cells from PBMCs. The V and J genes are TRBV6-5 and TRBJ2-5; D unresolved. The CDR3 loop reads CASSTDNRVRVGRVRETQYF. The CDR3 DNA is TGTGCCAGCAGTACTGACAACCGCGTGAGAGTTGGACGAGTAAGGGAGACCCAGTACTTC.